This is a list of T cell receptor beta chains from one sample in a study of CD8+ T cells in alopecia areata. Generated by immunoSEQ multiplex PCR, the TCRdb table keeps only in-frame clones and is missing some. The table shows roughly 150,000 clones, with under 60% occurring only once. This material consisted of CD8+ T cells sorted from blood, taken at week 0. These receptors all come from a human donor with alopecia areata. The CDR3 runs from the conserved cysteine through the conserved F or W. A D gene is named only where the DNA matches it firmly. Some rows mark clone size as missing; the rest say once, few, many or name a class of expanded clone.

clone size,V gene,D gene,J gene,CDR3 protein,CDR3 DNA
-,TRBV27,TRBD1,TRBJ1-5,CASSLSQTGASNQPQHF,TGTGCCAGCAGTTTATCGCAGACAGGGGCCAGCAATCAGCCCCAGCATTTT
-,TRBV27,-,TRBJ1-1,CASSLDVGTEAFF,TGTGCCAGCAGTTTGGATGTGGGCACTGAAGCTTTCTTT
few,TRBV25-1,-,TRBJ2-2,CASSEPRTYTGELFF,TGTGCCAGCAGTGAACCGCGAACTTACACCGGGGAGCTGTTTTTT
-,TRBV4-3,-,TRBJ1-2,CASSQDSGQGDGYTF,TGCGCCAGCAGCCAAGACTCCGGGCAGGGTGACGGCTACACCTTC
-,TRBV13,-,TRBJ2-1,CASSFEHNEQLF,TGTGCCAGCAGCTTCGAGCACAATGAGCAGCTCTTC
-,TRBV19,TRBD1,TRBJ1-2,CASSLTGYGYTF,TGTGCCAGTAGTTTGACAGGGTATGGCTACACCTTC
-,TRBV7-6,-,TRBJ1-5,CASSSNSDQPQHF,TGTGCCAGCAGCTCGAATTCCGATCAGCCCCAGCATTTT
-,TRBV29-1,-,TRBJ2-2,CSVILTEMHTGELFF,TGCAGCGTGATACTAACCGAGATGCATACCGGGGAGCTGTTTTTT
-,TRBV27,-,TRBJ1-2,CASSPGLTGSYGYTF,TGTGCCAGTTCGCCGGGACTCACGGGGAGCTATGGCTACACCTTC
-,TRBV9,TRBD1,TRBJ1-4,CASSVNRGRDEKLFF,TGTGCCAGCAGCGTAAACAGGGGGCGCGACGAAAAACTGTTTTTT
few,TRBV15,-,TRBJ1-1,CATSRVNTEAFF,TGTGCCACCAGCAGAGTGAACACTGAAGCTTTCTTT
few,TRBV30,-,TRBJ2-1,CAWRPGPEQFF,TGTGCCTGGAGACCTGGACCAGAGCAGTTCTTC